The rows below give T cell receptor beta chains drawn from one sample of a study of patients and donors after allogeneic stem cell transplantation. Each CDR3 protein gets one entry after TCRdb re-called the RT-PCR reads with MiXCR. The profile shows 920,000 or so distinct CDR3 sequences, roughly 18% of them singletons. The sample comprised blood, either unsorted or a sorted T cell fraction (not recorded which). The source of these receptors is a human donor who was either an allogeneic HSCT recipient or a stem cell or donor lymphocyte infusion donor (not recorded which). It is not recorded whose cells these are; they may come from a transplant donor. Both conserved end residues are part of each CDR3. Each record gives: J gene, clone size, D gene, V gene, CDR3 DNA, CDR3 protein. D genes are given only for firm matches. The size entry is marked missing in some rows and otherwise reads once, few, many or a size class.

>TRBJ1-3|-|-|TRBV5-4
TGTGCCAGCAGCCCGGGACCGATCTCTGGAAACACCATATATTTT
CASSPGPISGNTIYF
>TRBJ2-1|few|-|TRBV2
TGTGCCAGCAGCCCCGGGACCGGGATTTATGAGCAGTTCTTC
CASSPGTGIYEQFF
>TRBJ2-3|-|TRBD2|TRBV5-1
TGCGCCAGCAGCTTGGCCTGGCAGCGGGGGGGTAGAGATACGCAGTATTTT
CASSLAWQRGGRDTQYF
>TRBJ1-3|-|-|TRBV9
TGTGCCAGCAGCGTATCTGGTGAGGGGACCATATATTTT
CASSVSGEGTIYF
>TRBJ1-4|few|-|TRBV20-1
TGCAGTGCTAGAGTTCCAGGGTTAAGTGAAAAACTGTTTTTT
CSARVPGLSEKLFF
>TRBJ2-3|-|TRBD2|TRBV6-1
TGTGCCAGCAGTGTCACTAGCGTGGGCACAGATACGCAGTATTTT
CASSVTSVGTDTQYF
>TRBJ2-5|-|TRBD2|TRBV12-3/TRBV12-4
TGTGCCAGCAGTTCGGCTAGCGGGCACCAAGAGACCCAGTACTTC
CASSSASGHQETQYF
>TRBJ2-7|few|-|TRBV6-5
TGTGCCAGCAGTTACATGTCTGGCTACGAGCAGTACTTC
CASSYMSGYEQYF
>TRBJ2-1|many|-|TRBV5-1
TGCGCCAGCAGCTTGGACAGTCCCTCCTACAATGAGCAGTTCTTC
CASSLDSPSYNEQFF
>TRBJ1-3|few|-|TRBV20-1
TGCAGTGCTAGAGTTTCCGGGCTAGGAAACACCATATATTTT
CSARVSGLGNTIYF
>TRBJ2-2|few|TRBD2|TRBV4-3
TGCGCCAGCAGCCGGCGGGGGGGGACCGGGGAGCTGTTTTTT
CASSRRGGTGELFF
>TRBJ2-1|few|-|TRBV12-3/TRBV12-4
TGTGCCAGCAGTGACCCCCCTGGAGTTAATGAGCAGTTCTTC
CASSDPPGVNEQFF
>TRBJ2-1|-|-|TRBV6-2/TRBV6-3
TGTGCCAGCAGACAGGGGAGGTCCTACAATGAGCAGTTCTTC
CASRQGRSYNEQFF
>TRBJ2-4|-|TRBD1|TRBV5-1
TGCGCCAGCAGGCGCGGGACAGGGTCGGCCAAAAACATTCAGTACTTC
CASRRGTGSAKNIQYF
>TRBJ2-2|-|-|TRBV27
TGTGCCAGCAGTTCATCAGTGGGAGTAGTAACCGGGGAGCTGTTTTTT
CASSSSVGVVTGELFF
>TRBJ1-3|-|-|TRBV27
TGTGCCAGCAGTTTATCTGGCGAGGGAGGCGGAAACACCATATATTTT
CASSLSGEGGGNTIYF
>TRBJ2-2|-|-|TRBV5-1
TGCGCCAGCAGCGTTACCGGGACTTCGAACACCGGGGAGCTGTTTTTT
CASSVTGTSNTGELFF
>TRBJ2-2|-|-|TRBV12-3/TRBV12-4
TGTGCCAGCCAAAGGGCCGGGAACACCGGGGAGCTGTTTTTT
CASQRAGNTGELFF
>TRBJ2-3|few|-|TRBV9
TGTGCCAGCAGCGTAGGTAATACGCAGTATTTT
CASSVGNTQYF
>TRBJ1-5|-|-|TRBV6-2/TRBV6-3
TGTGCCAGCATGAGAGGGCTTAGTCAGCCCCAGCATTTT
CASMRGLSQPQHF
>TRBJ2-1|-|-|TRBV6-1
TGTGCCAGCAGAAAGCGACTCAGGGAGCAGTTCTTC
CASRKRLREQFF
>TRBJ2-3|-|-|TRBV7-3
TGTGCCAGCAGCCCCCGGCAGGGAGTGGCAGATACGCAGTATTTT
CASSPRQGVADTQYF
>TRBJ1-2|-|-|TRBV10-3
TGTGCCATCAGTGAAGGGGACTTCTATGGCTACACCTTC
CAISEGDFYGYTF
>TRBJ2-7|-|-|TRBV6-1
TGTGCCAGCAGTGACCCTCGGGACTGGAGCTACGAGCAGTACTTC
CASSDPRDWSYEQYF
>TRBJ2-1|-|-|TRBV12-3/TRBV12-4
TGTGCCAGCAACACCCGACCGGCAGCGGACTACAATGAGCAGTTCTTC
CASNTRPAADYNEQFF
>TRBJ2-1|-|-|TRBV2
TGTGCCAGCATGCTTGGCATCTATGAGCAGTTCTTC
CASMLGIYEQFF
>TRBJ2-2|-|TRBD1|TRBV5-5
TGTGCCAGCAGCTACCCGGGACAGGGGAACACCGGGGAGCTGTTTTTT
CASSYPGQGNTGELFF
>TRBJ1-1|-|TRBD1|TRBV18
TGTGCCAGCTCGCCGTGGACAGGGGGCGGGACTGAAGCTTTCTTT
CASSPWTGGGTEAFF
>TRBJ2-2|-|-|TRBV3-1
TGTGCCAGCAGCCATGGGAGGCCGAACACCGGGGAGCTGTTTTTT
CASSHGRPNTGELFF
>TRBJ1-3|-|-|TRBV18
TGTGCCAGCTCACCAGGGTTGGATGGAAACACCATATATTTT
CASSPGLDGNTIYF
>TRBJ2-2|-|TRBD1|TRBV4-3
TGCGCCAGCAGCCCGACAGGGCGAGTTGACCCCGGGGAGCTGTTTTTT
CASSPTGRVDPGELFF
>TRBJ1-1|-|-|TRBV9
TGTGCCAGCAGCGTAGTAAAGGGCCCGAACACTGAAGCTTTCTTT
CASSVVKGPNTEAFF
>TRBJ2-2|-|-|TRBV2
TGTGCCAGCAGTGTCAAAGGAACGAACACCGGGGAGCTGTTTTTT
CASSVKGTNTGELFF
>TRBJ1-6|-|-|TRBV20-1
TGCAGTGCTGTTCGCCCCGGGACCGAGAATTCACCCCTCCACTTT
CSAVRPGTENSPLHF
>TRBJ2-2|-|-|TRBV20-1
TGCAGTGCTGGGGCTCTGGGCGGGGGCCCCGGGGAGCTGTTTTTT
CSAGALGGGPGELFF
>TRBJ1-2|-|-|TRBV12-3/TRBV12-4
TGTGCCAGCACGGGCCGAGGGCATCTCGTCGGTGATGGCTACACCTTC
CASTGRGHLVGDGYTF
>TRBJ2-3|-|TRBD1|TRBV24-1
TGTGCCACCAGTGATCTGACAGGGAGCACAGATACGCAGTATTTT
CATSDLTGSTDTQYF
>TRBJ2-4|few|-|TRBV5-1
TGCGCCAGCAGCCCAGAGGGAATAGCCAAAAACATTCAGTACTTC
CASSPEGIAKNIQYF
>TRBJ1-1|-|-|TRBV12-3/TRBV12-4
TGTGCCAGCAGATATTCCGGGGCTAACACTGAAGCTTTCTTT
CASRYSGANTEAFF
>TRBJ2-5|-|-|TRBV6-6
TGTGCCAGCACGGATCAGGGTGGCGAGACCCAGTACTTC
CASTDQGGETQYF
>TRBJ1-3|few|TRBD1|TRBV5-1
TGCGCCAGCAGCTTTACCGGGACAGGGGGACACACCATATATTTT
CASSFTGTGGHTIYF
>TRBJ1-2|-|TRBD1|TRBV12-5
TGTGCTAGTGGCCATTCTTCCGGGACAGCCTATGGCTACACCTTC
CASGHSSGTAYGYTF
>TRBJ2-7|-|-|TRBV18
TGTGCCAGCTCACCGCGCCGTGGGGGCGAGGACGAGCAGTACTTC
CASSPRRGGEDEQYF
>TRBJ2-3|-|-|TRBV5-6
TGTGCCAGCAGCTTGGTTACTTTGCGGAGCACAGATACGCAGTATTTT
CASSLVTLRSTDTQYF
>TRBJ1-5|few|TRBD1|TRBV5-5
TGTGCCAGCAGTCCCACCGGGACAGGGCGTAGCAATCAGCCCCAGCATTTT
CASSPTGTGRSNQPQHF
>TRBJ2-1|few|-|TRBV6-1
TGTGCCAGCAGTGCGGGAGAAAGCTCCTACAATGAGCAGTTCTTC
CASSAGESSYNEQFF
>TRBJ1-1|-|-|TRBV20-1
TGCAGTGCTTTGAAGGACACTGAAGCTTTCTTT
CSALKDTEAFF
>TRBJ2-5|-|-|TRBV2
TGTGCCAGCAGTGAAAGGTTGTTCCGGGGAGAGACCCAGTACTTC
CASSERLFRGETQYF